Reported below is one TCR beta chain. The entry originates in a study of blood T cell repertoires in COVID-19. Study information: Nucleic acid was either cDNA or gDNA, and it came from T cells, B-cell-depleted T cells, or PBMCs.

The CDR3 consists of 15 residues. Per the germline V gene, CDR1 is MDHEN and CDR2 is SYDVKM. Trimming stripped 5 bases from V and 4 bases from J, with 15 bases between. Per the original data handling: Quantification of nucleated cells was approximated via reference gene primer amplification. Only in-frame clones appear in the TCRdb table, and some are missing; sequencing was by immunoSEQ multiplex PCR. For V, J and clone size, that table is used; D and trimming come from the DNA. The repertoire holds around 72,000 clones, with roughly 86% as singletons. Sample: peripheral blood. This TCR came from a man aged 50-60 years with acute or convalescent COVID-19. The V call is TRBV28, the J call TRBJ1-3; D gene ambiguous. The CDR3 reads CASSAGTLMGNTIYF. In nucleotides, the CDR3 is TGTGCCAGCAGTGCAGGTACCCTAATGGGAAACACCATATATTTT.